The rows below give T cell receptor beta chains drawn from one sample of a study of T cell changes during pregnancy in multiple sclerosis. Clones were sequenced by immunoSEQ multiplex PCR, and TCRdb holds only the in-frame ones, with some missing. The sample shows around 36,000 clones, under 95% of them seen only once. Sequenced material: CD8+ T cells from peripheral blood mononuclear cells, taken in the first trimester of pregnancy. All receptors come from a female donor with multiple sclerosis, enrolled in a pregnancy study. CDR3s include the opening cysteine and the closing phenylalanine or tryptophan. The order of the fields is clone size, J gene, V gene, D gene, CDR3 protein, CDR3 DNA. D genes are given only for firm matches. Only part of the rows carry a size: once, few, many, or a class if the clone is expanded.

size: .
J: TRBJ2-2
V: TRBV9
D: .
CDR3: CASSGGATYSPGELFF
DNA: TGTGCCAGCAGCGGCGGGGCGACCTACTCCCCCGGGGAGCTGTTTTTT

size: .
J: TRBJ2-1
V: TRBV5-4
D: TRBD1
CDR3: CASSLRGTGLENEQFF
DNA: TGTGCCAGCAGCCTCAGGGGGACGGGGTTGGAGAATGAGCAGTTCTTC

size: .
J: TRBJ2-1
V: TRBV13
D: TRBD2
CDR3: CASSLRAGESDNEQFF
DNA: TGTGCCAGCAGCTTAAGAGCGGGGGAGTCGGACAATGAGCAGTTCTTC

size: .
J: TRBJ2-5
V: TRBV28
D: TRBD1
CDR3: CASSLGDRGQETQYF
DNA: TGTGCCAGCAGTTTAGGGGACAGGGGCCAAGAGACCCAGTACTTC

size: .
J: TRBJ1-2
V: TRBV7-8
D: TRBD1
CDR3: CASARQGNYGYTF
DNA: TGTGCCAGCGCAAGACAGGGGAACTATGGCTACACCTTC

size: .
J: TRBJ2-2
V: TRBV6-6
D: .
CDR3: CASSYSVEAGELFF
DNA: TGTGCCAGCAGTTACTCCGTCGAGGCCGGGGAGCTGTTTTTT

size: .
J: TRBJ2-3
V: TRBV6-5
D: .
CDR3: CASSHTDSSTDTQYF
DNA: TGTGCCAGCAGTCATACAGACAGTAGCACAGATACGCAGTATTTT

size: once
J: TRBJ2-1
V: TRBV9
D: TRBD2
CDR3: CASSRTSGGPYNEQFF
DNA: TGTGCCAGCAGCCGGACTAGCGGGGGCCCATACAATGAGCAGTTCTTC

size: once
J: TRBJ1-2
V: TRBV27
D: .
CDR3: CASSLTGAYYGYTF
DNA: TGTGCCAGCAGTTTAACAGGCGCCTACTATGGCTACACCTTC

size: .
J: TRBJ1-2
V: TRBV27
D: TRBD1
CDR3: CASREQGSVYGYTF
DNA: TGTGCCAGCAGGGAACAGGGGTCAGTGTATGGCTACACCTTC

size: .
J: TRBJ1-2
V: TRBV27
D: .
CDR3: CASTRVGSYDGYTF
DNA: TGTGCCAGCACTAGGGTAGGGAGCTACGATGGCTACACCTTC

size: .
J: TRBJ2-3
V: TRBV7-6
D: TRBD1
CDR3: CASSSTGTEAKGDTQYF
DNA: TGTGCCAGCAGCTCGACGGGGACAGAGGCAAAAGGCGATACGCAGTATTTT

size: few
J: TRBJ1-2
V: TRBV7-9
D: TRBD1
CDR3: CASSPRDRGRTDYGYTF
DNA: TGTGCCAGCAGCCCTCGGGACAGGGGGCGCACGGACTATGGCTACACCTTC

size: .
J: TRBJ2-7
V: TRBV27
D: TRBD1
CDR3: CASSAGTGYEQYF
DNA: TGTGCCAGCAGTGCCGGGACAGGGTACGAGCAGTACTTC

size: .
J: TRBJ1-1
V: TRBV6-1
D: .
CDR3: CASSEGPGNTEAFF
DNA: TGTGCCAGCAGTGAAGGTCCAGGGAACACTGAAGCTTTCTTT

size: once
J: TRBJ1-1
V: TRBV5-1
D: TRBD1
CDR3: CASSSGTGGDTEAFF
DNA: TGCGCCAGCAGCTCGGGGACAGGGGGCGACACTGAAGCTTTCTTT

size: .
J: TRBJ2-2
V: TRBV7-3
D: TRBD1
CDR3: CASRQEDRADSGELFF
DNA: TGTGCCAGCAGGCAAGAGGACAGGGCAGATTCCGGGGAGCTGTTTTTT

size: .
J: TRBJ2-2
V: TRBV6-6
D: .
CDR3: CASSYSASVNTGELFF
DNA: TGTGCCAGCAGTTACTCGGCTAGCGTAAACACCGGGGAGCTGTTTTTT

size: .
J: TRBJ2-1
V: TRBV6-4
D: .
CDR3: CASSDSDSGYNEQFF
DNA: TGTGCCAGCAGTGACTCGGATAGCGGATACAATGAGCAGTTCTTC

size: .
J: TRBJ2-7
V: TRBV5-1
D: TRBD2
CDR3: CASSFSGGADEQYF
DNA: TGCGCCAGCAGCTTTAGCGGGGGGGCGGACGAGCAGTACTTC

size: once
J: TRBJ2-3
V: TRBV9
D: .
CDR3: CASSVSPAVTDTQYF
DNA: TGTGCCAGCAGCGTAAGCCCAGCGGTAACAGATACGCAGTATTTT

size: .
J: TRBJ1-5
V: TRBV19
D: TRBD1
CDR3: CASSLTPDRVNQPQHF
DNA: TGTGCCAGTAGTTTAACCCCGGACAGGGTAAATCAGCCCCAGCATTTT

size: once
J: TRBJ1-1
V: TRBV14
D: .
CDR3: CASSLIQQGINGAFF
DNA: TGTGCCAGCAGCCTCATCCAACAGGGCATTAACGGAGCTTTCTTT

size: .
J: TRBJ1-1
V: TRBV19
D: TRBD1
CDR3: CASGQGHTEAFF
DNA: TGTGCCAGTGGACAGGGCCACACTGAAGCTTTCTTT